A selection of T cell receptor beta chains follows, all from one sample in a study of CD8 T cells in cerebrospinal fluid in Alzheimer's disease. TCRdb re-called the 10x single-cell sequencing reads, yielding one record per CDR3 amino acid sequence without DNA. Its table records about 810 distinct CDR3 sequences. The sequenced material came from cerebrospinal fluid. The receptors derive from a human donor with Parkinson's disease. Both conserved end residues are part of each CDR3. Size is stated for part of the rows, as once, few or many counts, or as a class when the clone is expanded.

V,J,size,CDR3
TRBV7-6,TRBJ1-3,large,CASSLGGSGNTIYF
TRBV28,TRBJ1-5,large,CASSLGQGGNQPQHF
TRBV19,TRBJ2-1,medium-sized,CASSIMAGQDNEQFF
TRBV11-1,TRBJ2-1,large,CASSAPKMETPKSYNEQFF
TRBV30,TRBJ1-1,medium-sized,CAWSWGSEAFF
TRBV2,TRBJ2-7,medium-sized,CASTLSRQARSSYEQYF
TRBV3-1,TRBJ2-7,medium-sized,CASSQDGLAGGEQYF
TRBV10-3,TRBJ2-5,medium-sized,CAISSVGGETQYF
TRBV11-3,TRBJ2-2,medium-sized,CASSPRQGVGELFF
TRBV20-1,TRBJ2-5,medium-sized,CSALTWSQETQYF
TRBV4-1,TRBJ1-3,medium-sized,CASSPRADGGTIYF
TRBV9,TRBJ1-6,large,CASSSPGTGVSPLHF
TRBV6-6,TRBJ1-4,-,CASSRGGNGEDNEKLFF
TRBV4-2,TRBJ2-3,large,CASSQDAQGKGTQYF
TRBV5-1,TRBJ2-1,large,CASSLMAGGYNEQFF
TRBV3-1,TRBJ2-5,large,CASSQGTSTQETQYF
TRBV6-4,TRBJ2-1,medium-sized,CASSEGPFDEQFF
TRBV2,TRBJ1-2,-,CASSEPATESNYGYTF
TRBV4-1,TRBJ2-1,-,CASSTGQGSINEQFF
TRBV24-1,TRBJ1-4,medium-sized,CATNSWDRAGEKLFF
TRBV27,TRBJ2-3,large,CASSSQRDTDTQYF
TRBV9,TRBJ2-1,large,CASSVVSGYEQFF
TRBV4-3,TRBJ1-2,large,CASSQDSGQGPPDTF
TRBV16,TRBJ2-7,large,CASSQRGRVRGEQYF
TRBV12-3/TRBV12-4,TRBJ1-1,large,CASSRPYTEAFF
TRBV6-5,TRBJ2-5,medium-sized,CASSWGVGGAQETQYF
TRBV20-1,TRBJ1-3,medium-sized,CSARDMDRVAGNTIYF
TRBV11-2,TRBJ1-3,large,CASSLDPYSYSGNTIYF
TRBV9,TRBJ2-7,medium-sized,CASSAYLGAEQYF
TRBV7-3,TRBJ2-1,medium-sized,CASSLSGGSEQFF
TRBV6-6,TRBJ2-7,large,CASSPATIVSQHEQYF
TRBV28,TRBJ1-2,large,CASTPTGYGYTF
TRBV7-2,TRBJ2-2,large,CASSSGGWNTGELFF
TRBV5-6,TRBJ1-1,medium-sized,CASSGGPLGGMNTEAFF
TRBV20-1,TRBJ2-1,large,CSAKAGGDNEQFF
TRBV9,TRBJ2-5,large,CASSVDGSGRGETQYF
TRBV29-1,TRBJ2-7,large,CSVEDGGSTYEQYF
TRBV24-1,TRBJ2-3,hyperexpanded,CATSDSRQAGTDTQYF
TRBV27,TRBJ2-3,medium-sized,CASSSNLGLAADTQYF
TRBV7-2,TRBJ2-7,medium-sized,CASSPGLRNEQYF
TRBV28,TRBJ2-7,large,CASSLTQGSGEQYF
TRBV5-1,TRBJ2-3,medium-sized,CASSSLAGGRSSTDTQYF
TRBV6-4,TRBJ2-1,medium-sized,CASSDGTSGMEEQFF
TRBV4-3,TRBJ1-6,medium-sized,CASSQESASPLHF
TRBV13,TRBJ2-1,medium-sized,CASSGTNSYNEQFF
TRBV19,TRBJ2-7,medium-sized,CASSTAGAREQYF
TRBV7-2,TRBJ2-3,medium-sized,CASSWDETDTQYF
TRBV20-1,TRBJ2-1,large,CSASVGSSYNEQFF
TRBV15,TRBJ2-3,-,CATSRMAGAGADTQYF
TRBV6-2/TRBV6-3,TRBJ2-2,medium-sized,CASRPGEEDTGELFF
TRBV20-1,TRBJ2-7,medium-sized,CSAARTGAYEQYF
TRBV30,TRBJ2-2,large,CAWGPGTGVSGELFF
TRBV9,TRBJ1-4,large,CASSVGGVNAGKLFF
TRBV6-5,TRBJ2-5,medium-sized,CASSRLAGGISGETQYF
TRBV13,TRBJ1-2,large,CASSFGAVGRNYGYTF
TRBV30,TRBJ1-2,medium-sized,CAWSRSGGNGYTF
TRBV30,TRBJ2-1,large,CAWVRSGPTYNEQFF
TRBV15,TRBJ2-3,medium-sized,CATSRQASGRGDTQYF
TRBV6-5,TRBJ1-5,large,CASSPSWGDNQPQHF